The present T cell receptor beta chain was sequenced within a study of neurological immune-mediated disorders. As concerns this clonotype: This clone may be a read error of a much larger clone one base away.

Source material was 2 million unsorted PBMCs, stored at -80 °C in RNAlater. The germline gives CDR1 SGHRS, CDR2 YFSETQ. CDR3 length equals 13 residues. V gave up 4 bases and J gave up 11 bases, with 19 bases separating them. The cDNA was generated by 5'RACE with 10-nucleotide random UMIs. One entry per CDR3 protein, called by TCRdb with MiXCR from the 5' RACE reads. The sample has about 50,000 distinct CDR3 sequences, approximately 10% seen once. The chain carries TRBV5-1 and TRBJ2-7, with D possibly being TRBD2 (5 bases). This sequence originates from a woman aged 40 to 50 with HTLV-1-associated myelopathy (HAM/TSP). The sample taken for sequencing was PBMCs. As DNA, the CDR3 is TGCGCCAGCAGCGCCGGGTCCATGGGAGAGGAGTACTTC. Translating it yields CASSAGSMGEEYF.